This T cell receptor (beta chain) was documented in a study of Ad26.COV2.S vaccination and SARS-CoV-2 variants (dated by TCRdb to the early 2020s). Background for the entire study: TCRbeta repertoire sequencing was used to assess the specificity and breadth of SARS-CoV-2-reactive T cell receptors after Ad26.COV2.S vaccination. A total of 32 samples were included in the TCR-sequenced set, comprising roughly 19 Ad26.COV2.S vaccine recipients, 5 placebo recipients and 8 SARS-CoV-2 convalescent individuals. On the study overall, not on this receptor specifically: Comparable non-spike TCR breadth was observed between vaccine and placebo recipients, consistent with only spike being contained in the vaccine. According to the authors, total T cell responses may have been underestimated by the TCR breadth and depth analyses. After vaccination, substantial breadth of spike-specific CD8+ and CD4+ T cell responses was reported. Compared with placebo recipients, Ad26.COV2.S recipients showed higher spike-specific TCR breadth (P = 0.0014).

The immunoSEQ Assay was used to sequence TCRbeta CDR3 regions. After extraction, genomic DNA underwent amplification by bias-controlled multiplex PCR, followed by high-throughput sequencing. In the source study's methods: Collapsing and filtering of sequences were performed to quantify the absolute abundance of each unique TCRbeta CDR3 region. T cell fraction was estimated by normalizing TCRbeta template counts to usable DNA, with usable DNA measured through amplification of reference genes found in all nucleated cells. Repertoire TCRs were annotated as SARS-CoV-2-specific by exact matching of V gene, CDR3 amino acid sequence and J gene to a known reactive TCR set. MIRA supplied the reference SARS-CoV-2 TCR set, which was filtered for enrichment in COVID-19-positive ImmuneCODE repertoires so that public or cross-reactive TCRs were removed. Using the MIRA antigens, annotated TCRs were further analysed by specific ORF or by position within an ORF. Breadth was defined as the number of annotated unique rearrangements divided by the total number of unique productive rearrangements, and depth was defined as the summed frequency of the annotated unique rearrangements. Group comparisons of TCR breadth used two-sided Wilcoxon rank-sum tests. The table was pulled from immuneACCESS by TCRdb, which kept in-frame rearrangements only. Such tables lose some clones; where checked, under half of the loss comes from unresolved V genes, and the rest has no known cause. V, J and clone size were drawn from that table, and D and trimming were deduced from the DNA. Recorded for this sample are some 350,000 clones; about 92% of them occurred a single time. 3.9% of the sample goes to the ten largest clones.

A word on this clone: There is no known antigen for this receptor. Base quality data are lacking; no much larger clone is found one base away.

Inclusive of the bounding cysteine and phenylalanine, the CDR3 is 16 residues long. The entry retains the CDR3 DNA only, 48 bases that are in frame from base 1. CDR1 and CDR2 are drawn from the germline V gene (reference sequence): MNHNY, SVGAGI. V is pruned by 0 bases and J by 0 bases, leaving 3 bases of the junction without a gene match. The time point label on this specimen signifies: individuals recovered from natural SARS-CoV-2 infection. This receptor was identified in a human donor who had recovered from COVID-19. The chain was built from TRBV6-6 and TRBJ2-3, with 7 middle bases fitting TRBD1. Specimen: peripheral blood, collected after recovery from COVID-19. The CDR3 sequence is CASSYSGQYSTDTQYF. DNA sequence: TGTGCCAGCAGTTACTCGGGACAGTATAGCACAGATACGCAGTATTTT.